This is a list of T cell receptor beta chains from one sample in a study of T cell responses to AZD1222 COVID-19 vaccine. Here immunoSEQ multiplex PCR was the method, and the copy in TCRdb shows in-frame clones only, minus some. The data show 65,000 to 85,000 clones, 70% to 90% seen once. Sequenced here: peripheral blood, sampled 28 days after the second AZD1222 dose. The receptors here all came from an adult who received the AZD1222 COVID-19 vaccine. Both conserved end residues are part of each CDR3. A D gene is named only where the DNA matches it firmly. Size tells how often a clone was seen (once, few, many) or the class of an expanded clone, and some rows leave it out.

NA,NA,TRBV4-1,TRBJ2-7,TGCGCCAGCAGCCAAGAAACGCAGTTGCGGGACGAGCAGTACTTC,CASSQETQLRDEQYF
NA,TRBD1,TRBV18,TRBJ1-6,TGTGCCAGCTCACGCGACAGGGGTGGTTCACCCCTCCACTTT,CASSRDRGGSPLHF
NA,NA,TRBV12-5,TRBJ1-4,TGTGCCTGCCCTGTGGAGGAAGCTAATGAAAAACTGTTTTTT,CACPVEEANEKLFF
NA,NA,TRBV6-5,TRBJ2-2,TGTGCCAGCAGTTTTGCGGCCACCGGGGAGCTGTTTTTT,CASSFAATGELFF
NA,NA,TRBV6-5,TRBJ2-2,TGTGCCAGCAGTTACCGAGGGTCCACCGGGGAGCTGTTTTTT,CASSYRGSTGELFF
NA,NA,TRBV5-8,TRBJ1-2,TGTGCCAGCAGCACCTTTGGGGTCACGGGGGGCTACACCTTC,CASSTFGVTGGYTF
NA,NA,TRBV6-6,TRBJ1-5,TGTGCCAGCAGTTACTCCGACAGCGATCAGCCCCAGCATTTT,CASSYSDSDQPQHF
few,NA,TRBV7-2,TRBJ1-6,TGTGCCAGCAGCTTAGCGGGACTTAATTCACCCCTCCACTTT,CASSLAGLNSPLHF
NA,NA,TRBV19,TRBJ1-1,TGTGCCAGTAGTCCTAGGACCTTGAACACTGAAGCTTTCTTT,CASSPRTLNTEAFF
NA,NA,TRBV24-1,TRBJ2-2,TGTCCCACCAGTGACCCCGGGACCGGGACGACCGGGGAGCTGTTTTTT,CPTSDPGTGTTGELFF
NA,NA,TRBV19,TRBJ1-4,TGTGCCAGTACCTACAGTCCTTATAATGAAAAACTGTTTTTT,CASTYSPYNEKLFF
few,NA,TRBV30,TRBJ1-1,TGTGCCTGGAGTGTAAGGAGGGAGGGCACTGAAGCTTTCTTT,CAWSVRREGTEAFF
few,NA,TRBV5-8,TRBJ1-1,TGTGCCAGCAGCTTACGGCACCCCGGGACTGAAGCTTTCTTT,CASSLRHPGTEAFF
NA,TRBD1,TRBV25-1,TRBJ1-2,TGTGCCAGCAGTGATCAATCAGGGGGCTGGGGTGGCTACACCTTC,CASSDQSGGWGGYTF
NA,NA,TRBV2,TRBJ2-5,TGTGCCAGCAGTGGCGGCTTCCAAGAGACCCAGTACTTC,CASSGGFQETQYF
NA,NA,TRBV7-6,TRBJ1-3,TGTGCCAGCAGCTTAGGCAGGTCTGGTGGAAACACCATATATTTT,CASSLGRSGGNTIYF